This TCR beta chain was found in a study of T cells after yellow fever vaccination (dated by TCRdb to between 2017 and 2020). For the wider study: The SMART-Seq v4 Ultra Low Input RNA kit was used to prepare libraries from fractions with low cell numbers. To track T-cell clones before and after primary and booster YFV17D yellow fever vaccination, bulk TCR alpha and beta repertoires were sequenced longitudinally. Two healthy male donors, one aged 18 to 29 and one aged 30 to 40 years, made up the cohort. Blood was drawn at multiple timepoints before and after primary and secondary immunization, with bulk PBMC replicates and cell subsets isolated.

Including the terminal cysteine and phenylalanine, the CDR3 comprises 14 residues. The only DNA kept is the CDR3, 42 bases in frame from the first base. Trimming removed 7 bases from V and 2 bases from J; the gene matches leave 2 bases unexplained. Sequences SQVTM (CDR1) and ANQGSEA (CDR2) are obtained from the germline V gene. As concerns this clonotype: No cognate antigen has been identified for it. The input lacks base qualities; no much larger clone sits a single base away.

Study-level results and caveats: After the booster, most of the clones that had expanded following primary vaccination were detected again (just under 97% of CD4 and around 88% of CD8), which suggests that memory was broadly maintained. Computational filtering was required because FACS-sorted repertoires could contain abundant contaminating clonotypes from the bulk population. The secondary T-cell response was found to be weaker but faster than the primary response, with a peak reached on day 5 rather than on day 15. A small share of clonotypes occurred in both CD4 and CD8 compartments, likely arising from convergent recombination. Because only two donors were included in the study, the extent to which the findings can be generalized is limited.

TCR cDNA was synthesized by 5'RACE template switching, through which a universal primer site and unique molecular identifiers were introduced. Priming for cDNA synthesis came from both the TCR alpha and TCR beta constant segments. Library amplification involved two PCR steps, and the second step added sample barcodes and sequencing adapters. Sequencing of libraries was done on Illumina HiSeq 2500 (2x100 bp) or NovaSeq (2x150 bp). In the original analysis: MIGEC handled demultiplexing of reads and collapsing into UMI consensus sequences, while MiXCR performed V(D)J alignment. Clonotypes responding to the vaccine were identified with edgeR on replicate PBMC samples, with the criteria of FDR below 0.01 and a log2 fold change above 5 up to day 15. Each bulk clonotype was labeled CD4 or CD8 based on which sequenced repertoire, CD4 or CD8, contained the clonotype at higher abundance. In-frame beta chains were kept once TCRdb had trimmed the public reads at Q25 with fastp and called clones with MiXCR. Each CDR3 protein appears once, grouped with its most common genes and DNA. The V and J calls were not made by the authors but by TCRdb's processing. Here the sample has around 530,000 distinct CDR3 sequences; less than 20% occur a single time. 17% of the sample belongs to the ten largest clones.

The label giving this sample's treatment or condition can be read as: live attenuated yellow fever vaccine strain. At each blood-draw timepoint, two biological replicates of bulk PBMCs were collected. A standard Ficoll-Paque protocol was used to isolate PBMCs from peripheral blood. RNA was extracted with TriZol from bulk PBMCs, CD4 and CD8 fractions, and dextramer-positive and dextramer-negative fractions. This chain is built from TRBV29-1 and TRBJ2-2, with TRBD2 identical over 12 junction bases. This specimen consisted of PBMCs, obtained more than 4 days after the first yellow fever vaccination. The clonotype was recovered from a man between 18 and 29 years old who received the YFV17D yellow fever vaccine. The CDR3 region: CSETSGGNTGELFF. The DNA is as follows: TGCAGCGAGACTAGCGGGGGCAACACCGGGGAGCTGTTTTTT.